This T cell receptor (beta chain) originates from a study of glioma-infiltrating T cells. This clonotype was picked up a small number of times. Its antigen remains unidentified. Using RNA template, CDR3s of TCR alpha and beta were amplified with iRepertoire arm-PCR. Tissue mRNA or PBMC total RNA, roughly 90-400 ng, went into one-step reverse transcription and amplification. A single record per CDR3 protein comes from TCRdb applying MiXCR to the multiplex PCR reads. This table holds approximately 140,000 distinct CDR3 sequences, about 25% found once. Study-level findings and limits: Above-expected tissue-blood divergence occurred in all gliomas, most in low-grade ones.

Sequencing input: glioma tissue, nonneoplastic brain tissue, or PBMCs (not recorded which). This TCR came from a human donor with low-grade glioma or glioblastoma, undergoing nonglioma brain surgery, or in good health (not recorded which).

This chain's CDR3 is CATGTSGIYEQFF. CDR3 in DNA: TGTGCTACCGGGACTAGCGGAATCTATGAGCAGTTCTTC. This rearrangement joins TRBV28 to TRBJ2-1; 11 nucleotides agree with TRBD2. CDR1 is MDHEN and CDR2 is SYDVKM in the germline V gene. This CDR3 contains 13 residues.